Below, 15 T cell receptor beta chains from the same sample are listed, as sequenced in a study of blood T cell repertoires in COVID-19. The data were produced by immunoSEQ multiplex PCR, yet TCRdb's version contains in-frame clones alone and is incomplete. The sample lists about 87,000 clones; over 75% were seen once. Source material: peripheral blood. The receptors were gathered from a woman aged 80 or over with COVID-19, enrolled during active disease.

This clone was observed a handful of times. The chain has TRBV28 and TRBJ2-4; a weak D match, TRBD2 (5 bases). CDR3 size: 12 residues. The V end was cut by 7 bases, the J end by 9 bases, with 13 bases between. Germline loops: CDR1 MDHEN, CDR2 SYDVKM. CDR3 loop: CASTGLGVIQYF. CDR3 coding DNA: TGTGCCAGCACTGGACTCGGGGTCATTCAGTACTTC.

This chain links TRBV27 with TRBJ2-7; 7 bases match TRBD2. The CDR3 sequence is 14 residues long. From germline, CDR1 is MNHEY and CDR2 SMNVEV (reference sequence). V shed 6 bases and J 0 bases; nucleotides not matched to a gene: 5. CDR3 residues: CASSLRLASYEQYF. DNA for the CDR3: TGTGCCAGCAGCTTGCGACTAGCCTCCTACGAGCAGTACTTC.

The CDR3 DNA is TGTGCCAGCAGTGAAGCTGGGACAGGGACCTACGAGCAGTACTTC. The encoded protein is CASSEAGTGTYEQYF. The J gene is TRBJ2-7, the V gene TRBV6-1; 9 nucleotides line up with TRBD1. This CDR3 spans 15 amino acids. Germline V gene sequence: CDR1 MNHNS, CDR2 SASEGT. J gave up 2 bases and V 0 bases, and 2 bases lay outside the gene matches.

This chain uses TRBV9 with TRBJ1-2; 8 positions match TRBD1. There are 14 residues in the CDR3. Germline V gene sequence: CDR1 SGDLS, CDR2 YYNGEE. Germline trimming cut 3 bases from V and 4 bases from J; bases unmatched to any gene: 5. The CDR3 protein is CASSAGQGSYGYTF. CDR3 in DNA: TGTGCCAGCAGCGCAGGACAGGGAAGCTATGGCTACACCTTC.

The chain carries TRBV10-3 and TRBJ2-7, with 10 bases identical to TRBD1. Germline CDR1 ENHRY, CDR2 SYGVKD. The CDR3 spans 14 residues. J was trimmed by 6 bases and V by 6 bases; bases with no gene match: 8. The CDR3: CAIRPGTGVGEQYF. CDR3 DNA: TGTGCCATCAGGCCCGGGACAGGGGTTGGCGAGCAGTACTTC.

The gene calls are TRBV7-9 and TRBJ1-3; 10 bases match TRBD1. The germline CDR1 and CDR2 sequences are SEHNR and FQNEAQ (reference sequence). The CDR3 is made up of 16 amino acids. After removal of 5 bases from V and 0 bases from J, the junction contained 4 bases not matched to a gene. The CDR3 DNA is TGTGCCAGCAGCCGGGACAGGGGATTCTCTGGAAACACCATATATTTT. Residues: CASSRDRGFSGNTIYF.

Turning to this clone: One end of the junction is discordant with germline, which a read error may explain. The rearrangement joins TRBV29-1 to TRBJ2-5; D ambiguous. CDR1 and CDR2 (germline): SQVTM, ANQGSEA. The CDR3 has 13 residues. For the CDR3, the DNA is TGCAGCGTTTTGCAGCAGGATCAAGGGACCCAGTACTTC. Protein sequence: CSVLQQDQGTQYF.

There are a few counts of this clone. V usage is TRBV18 and J usage is TRBJ1-2; TRBD1 aligns across 9 bases. The CDR3 is 15 residues long. V was clipped by 6 bases and J by 7 bases; unmatched bases: 12. Germline assignment: CDR1 KGHSH and CDR2 LQKENI. CDR3 region: CASSTQGTGSRGYTF. The DNA for the CDR3 is TGTGCCAGCTCCACCCAAGGGACAGGGTCCCGTGGCTACACCTTC.

The chain combines TRBV6-5 with TRBJ1-2, with TRBD1 identical over 8 bases. Germline V gene data show CDR1 as MNHEY and CDR2 as SVGAGI. Germline trimming cut 2 bases from V and 3 bases from J; bases unmatched to any gene: 2. The CDR3 is 14 amino acids. The CDR3 nucleotides read TGTGCCAGCAGTTACCAACAGGGGGACTATGGCTACACCTTC. Translated, it gives CASSYQQGDYGYTF.

The chain carries TRBV7-8 and TRBJ1-4, with a tentative D call TRBD1 (5 bases). This CDR3 contains 18 residues. Germline V gene sequence: CDR1 SGHVS, CDR2 FQNEAQ. The V end was cut by 2 bases, the J end by 8 bases, with 24 bases between. CDR3 protein: CASSLHRPPAGGREKLFF. The DNA for the CDR3 is TGTGCCAGCAGCTTACACCGACCCCCGGCGGGGGGGAGGGAAAAACTGTTTTTT.

This clone was seen a handful of times. The chain recombines TRBV18 with TRBJ2-7, with 13 bases lining up with TRBD2. From germline, CDR1 is KGHSH and CDR2 LQKENI. The CDR3 is made up of 15 amino acids. The trim removed 3 bases at V and 3 bases at J, leaving 2 bases unmatched. The CDR3 region has the DNA TGTGCCAGCTCACCGGGACTAGCGGGAATCTACGAGCAGTACTTC. Amino acids: CASSPGLAGIYEQYF.

The rearrangement links TRBV28 to TRBJ1-5, with 9 bases fitting TRBD1. Germline V gene sequence: CDR1 MDHEN, CDR2 SYDVKM. This CDR3 is built from 14 residues. V dropped 10 bases and J dropped 13; count of bases not matched to a gene: 17. The CDR3 loop reads CATHGQGRETLQHF. The DNA of the CDR3 is TGTGCCACCCACGGACAGGGGCGGGAAACCCTTCAGCATTTT.

The J gene is TRBJ2-3, the V gene TRBV6-6, with D hard to call. Between the trimmed V and J ends, which lost 5 bases and 6 bases, there was a span of 9 bases. The CDR3 length is 12 residues. Germline V gene lookup returns CDR1 MNHNY and CDR2 SVGAGI (reference sequence). CDR3 sequence reads: CASSTIEDTQYF. CDR3 sequence (DNA): TGTGCCAGCAGTACCATTGAGGATACGCAGTATTTT.

This CDR3 is CASSLPRSGEETQYF. CDR3 DNA sequence: TGTGCCAGCAGCTTGCCAAGATCGGGGGAAGAGACCCAGTACTTC. The rearrangement links TRBV5-4 to TRBJ2-5; TRBD2 might be the D (6 bases). CDR3 length: 15 amino acids. V was cut by 1 base and J by 3 bases, with 13 bases left in between. Per germline, CDR1 SGHNT and CDR2 YYREEE (reference sequence). Together with reference TRBV5-4 and TRBJ2-5, the CDR3 gives the full variable domain: ETGVTQSPTHLIKTRGQQVTLRCSSQSGHNTVSWYQQALGQGPQFIFQYYREEENGRGNFPPRFSGLQFPNYSSELNVNALELDDSALYLCASSLPRSGEETQYFGPGTRLLVL.

The gene calls are TRBV4-1 and TRBJ2-1; TRBD1 matches 7 bases. The V gene's germline CDR1 is MGHRA and CDR2 YSYEKL. The V segment lost 2 bases and the J segment 9 bases; nucleotides outside the gene matches: 13. This CDR3 is 16 amino acids long. DNA of the CDR3: TGCGCCAGCAGCCAACCCGGGACAGCTGGGAGCGGTGAGCAGTTCTTC. Translated: CASSQPGTAGSGEQFF.